This record covers a single TCR beta chain. Its antigen remains unidentified. The data derive from a study of Ad26.COV2.S vaccination and SARS-CoV-2 variants. Findings and limits, study-wide: Participants in the vaccine arm had higher spike-specific TCR breadth; placebo recipients had lower.

The treatment here: around 19 received Ad26.COV2.S at low or high dose, single or two shots; five or six received placebo; per-sample allocation not given. Samples were taken on day 63 after the first vaccine or placebo injection. This person who donated was an adult of 18-55 years in Boston. Germline-derived CDR1 and CDR2 are MNHNS and SASEGT. V was trimmed by 1 base and J by 0 bases, leaving 6 bases between them. The CDR3 loop spans 15 amino acids. The table came from immunoSEQ multiplex PCR; TCRdb's copy has only in-frame clones and leaves some out. The data show about 680,000 clones, more than 70% seen once.

The clonotype comes from a person between 18 and 60 years old who received the Ad26.COV2.S COVID-19 vaccine or a placebo. This specimen consisted of peripheral blood, obtained in a trial of Ad26.COV2.S vaccine versus placebo. The chain has TRBV6-1 and TRBJ1-4; D gene unclear. The CDR3 region is CASSEGQTTNEKLFF. CDR3 nucleotides: TGTGCCAGCAGTGAAGGGCAGACAACTAATGAAAAACTGTTTTTT.